These T cell receptor beta chains were read from a single sample in a study of T cells after yellow fever vaccination. TCRdb re-derived calls from the 5' RACE reads in MiXCR, one entry per CDR3 protein. The profile covers some 80,000 distinct CDR3 sequences, with 10% to 15% appearing a single time and roughly 25% taken by the ten largest. The source material was CD8+ T cells not binding an NS4B(214-222) dextramer, sorted from PBMCs, sampled less than 25 days after the first yellow fever vaccination. These receptors all come from a man between 18 and 35 years old who received the YFV17D yellow fever vaccine. Each CDR3 is given with its conserved first and last residue. A D gene is named only where the DNA matches it firmly. Expanded clones get a size class; other rows say once, few or many, or leave the size out.

size: few; D: NA; J: TRBJ2-1; V: TRBV4-3; length: 16; DNA: TGCGCCAGCAGCCAAGACAGACGGAGCTCCTACAATGAGCAGTTCTTC; CDR3: CASSQDRRSSYNEQFF
size: NA; D: NA; J: TRBJ1-5; V: TRBV7-9; length: 15; DNA: TGTGCCAGCAGCTCCCCCGATCCACCAAATCAGCCCCAGCATTTT; CDR3: CASSSPDPPNQPQHF
size: many; D: TRBD1; J: TRBJ2-7; V: TRBV29-1; length: 15; DNA: TGCAGCGTTGTTAAGAGTGGGGACAGCTCCTACGAGCAGTACTTC; CDR3: CSVVKSGDSSYEQYF
size: NA; D: NA; J: TRBJ2-1; V: TRBV7-2; length: 14; DNA: TGTGCCAGCAGCTTACCCCGACTAGGCAATGAGCAGTTCTTC; CDR3: CASSLPRLGNEQFF
size: few; D: NA; J: TRBJ1-1; V: TRBV4-1; length: 13; DNA: TGCGCCAGCAGCCAGGGCCCTACCACTGAAGCTTTCTTT; CDR3: CASSQGPTTEAFF
size: few; D: NA; J: TRBJ2-2; V: TRBV4-1; length: 15; DNA: TGCGCCAGCAGCCTCACAGGGCTGAACACCGGGGAGCTGTTTTTT; CDR3: CASSLTGLNTGELFF
size: few; D: NA; J: TRBJ2-7; V: TRBV7-8; length: 15; DNA: TGTGCCAGCAGCTTTGGGACCTACTACTCCTACGAGCAGTACTTC; CDR3: CASSFGTYYSYEQYF
size: NA; D: NA; J: TRBJ2-2; V: TRBV29-1; length: 11; DNA: TGCAGCGCCCTGGACAGAGGGGAGCTGTTTTTT; CDR3: CSALDRGELFF
size: few; D: NA; J: TRBJ2-5; V: TRBV15; length: 17; DNA: TGTGCCACCAGCAGAGATCTCCCGACAGGACGACAAGAGACCCAGTACTTC; CDR3: CATSRDLPTGRQETQYF
size: few; D: NA; J: TRBJ1-3; V: TRBV12-3/TRBV12-4; length: 14; DNA: TGTGCCAGCGACAGGAGAAACCCTGGAAACACCATATATTTT; CDR3: CASDRRNPGNTIYF
size: NA; D: TRBD1; J: TRBJ2-7; V: TRBV5-5; length: 14; DNA: TGTGCCAGCAGCGTGACAGGGGGAGAGTACGAGCAGTACTTC; CDR3: CASSVTGGEYEQYF
size: few; D: NA; J: TRBJ2-1; V: TRBV9; length: 16; DNA: TGTGCCAGCAGCGGGGCCCAGGGTAGCTCCTACAATGAGCAGTTCTTC; CDR3: CASSGAQGSSYNEQFF
size: NA; D: TRBD1; J: TRBJ2-1; V: TRBV25-1; length: 15; DNA: TGTGCCAGCAGGAATTATGGGACAGGGGACAATGAGCAGTTCTTC; CDR3: CASRNYGTGDNEQFF
size: NA; D: NA; J: TRBJ1-4; V: TRBV9; length: 16; DNA: TGTGCCACCACAGGGTCGATCATCGCAACTAATGAAAAACTGTTTTTT; CDR3: CATTGSIIATNEKLFF
size: NA; D: NA; J: TRBJ1-1; V: TRBV9; length: 12; DNA: TGTGCCAGCGGTTATAAGGACACTGAAGCTTTCTTT; CDR3: CASGYKDTEAFF
size: NA; D: TRBD1; J: TRBJ2-1; V: TRBV29-1; length: 18; DNA: TGCAGTTGGATCCCTGCCCCCGCCGGGACAGGGAGCTACAATGAGCAGTTCTTC; CDR3: CSWIPAPAGTGSYNEQFF
size: few; D: TRBD2; J: TRBJ2-3; V: TRBV12-3/TRBV12-4; length: 14; DNA: TGTGCCGGGAGCGGGGGGGGCCTAACAGATACGCAGTATTTT; CDR3: CAGSGGGLTDTQYF
size: NA; D: NA; J: TRBJ1-1; V: TRBV7-9; length: 12; DNA: TGTGCCAGCAGCTTAGTCTCCGTTGAAGCTTTCTTT; CDR3: CASSLVSVEAFF
size: NA; D: TRBD1; J: TRBJ1-3; V: TRBV4-2; length: 16; DNA: TGTGCCAGCAGCCCGGACAGGGGGAATACTGGAAACACCATATATTTT; CDR3: CASSPDRGNTGNTIYF
size: NA; D: NA; J: TRBJ2-7; V: TRBV4-1; length: 15; DNA: TGCGCCAGCAGCCAAGGTACAGCAGCCTCCTACGAGCAGTACTTC; CDR3: CASSQGTAASYEQYF
size: NA; D: TRBD2; J: TRBJ2-2; V: TRBV15; length: 15; DNA: TGTGCCACCAGCAGAGGCGGGGGGCCGGGAGGGGAGCTGTTTTTT; CDR3: CATSRGGGPGGELFF
size: few; D: NA; J: TRBJ2-1; V: TRBV6-5; length: 14; DNA: TGTGCCAGCAATAGAGCGGAGGGGGCCGGGGAGCAGTTCTTC; CDR3: CASNRAEGAGEQFF
size: NA; D: NA; J: TRBJ2-1; V: TRBV9; length: 16; DNA: TGTGCCAGCAGCGTGGGTTGGGACAAAGGGTTCCATGAGCAGTTCTTC; CDR3: CASSVGWDKGFHEQFF
size: NA; D: TRBD1; J: TRBJ2-1; V: TRBV6-2/TRBV6-3; length: 15; DNA: TGTGCCAGCAGTTACCTGGACAGGCGCTACAATGAGCAGTTCTTC; CDR3: CASSYLDRRYNEQFF
size: NA; D: NA; J: TRBJ2-5; V: TRBV7-9; length: 12; DNA: TGTGCCAGCACCCTAGCGCTAGAGACCCAGTACTTC; CDR3: CASTLALETQYF
size: NA; D: NA; J: TRBJ2-7; V: TRBV6-5; length: 15; DNA: TGTGCCAGCAGTTACCTGTCCGGACAGTCGACCGAGCAGTACTTC; CDR3: CASSYLSGQSTEQYF
size: few; D: NA; J: TRBJ1-2; V: TRBV6-4; length: 15; DNA: TGTGCCAGCAGTGTTGACGGCGAGGTATTGAGGGGCTACACCTTC; CDR3: CASSVDGEVLRGYTF
size: few; D: NA; J: TRBJ2-3; V: TRBV7-2; length: 12; DNA: TGTGCCAGCAGCCAACCGGGGGATACGCAGTATTTT; CDR3: CASSQPGDTQYF
size: few; D: TRBD1; J: TRBJ1-5; V: TRBV4-3; length: 15; DNA: TGCGCCAGCAGCCAAGACGACAGGGAGGGGCAGCCCCAGCATTTT; CDR3: CASSQDDREGQPQHF